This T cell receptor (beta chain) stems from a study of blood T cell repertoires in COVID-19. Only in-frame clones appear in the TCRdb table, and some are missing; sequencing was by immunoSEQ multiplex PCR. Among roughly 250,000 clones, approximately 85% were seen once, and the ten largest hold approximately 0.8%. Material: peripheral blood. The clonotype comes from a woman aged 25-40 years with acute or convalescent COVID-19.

In nucleotides, the CDR3 is TGTGCCAGTAGTACAGGGGGCAAAGAGACCCAGTACTTC. It yields the protein CASSTGGKETQYF. This rearrangement joins TRBV19 to TRBJ2-5; 8 bases are shared with TRBD1. This CDR3 region has 13 residues. Germline V gives CDR1 LNHDA, CDR2 SQIVND (reference sequence). Trimming took 4 bases from V and 3 from J; bases not matched to a gene: 1.